This TCR beta chain was found in a study of early T cells in non-severe SARS-CoV-2 infection. Attached unique molecular identifiers marked individual cDNA molecules. TCRdb reanalysed the 5' RACE reads using MiXCR and keeps one entry per CDR3 protein. The data hold some 29,000 distinct CDR3 sequences, with about 4.5% observed a single time. This clonotype has at least ten counts. Germline V lookup: CDR1 SEHNR, CDR2 FQNEAQ (reference sequence). The germline V and J ends were trimmed by 6 bases and 3 bases, with 11 bases remaining between them. This CDR3 has 13 residues. The origin of this receptor is an adult who was a healthcare worker with PCR-confirmed SARS-CoV-2 infection or an uninfected control (not recorded which). The J gene is TRBJ1-1, the V gene TRBV7-9; D gene unclear. The sample taken for sequencing was whole blood. Here the CDR3 reads CASRLGGDTEAFF. Written as DNA, the CDR3 is TGTGCCAGCAGGCTCGGCGGGGACACTGAAGCTTTCTTT.